The clone carrying this T cell receptor (beta chain) has more than one count but fewer than ten. The table came from immunoSEQ multiplex PCR; TCRdb's copy has only in-frame clones and leaves some out. The data contain approximately 150,000 clones, approximately 89% of them singletons. The data originate from a study of blood T cell repertoires in COVID-19. V was pared by 0 bases and J by 2 bases, with 8 bases between. Germline CDR1 is SGHVS and CDR2 is FQNEAQ. This CDR3 has 15 residues. This sequence was found in a human donor in a cohort sampled during active COVID-19. Sequenced sample: peripheral blood. The chain employs TRBV7-8 and TRBJ1-5; D may be TRBD1 (5 bases). The CDR3 sequence is CASSLAGVGNQPQHF. DNA for the CDR3: TGTGCCAGCAGCTTAGCAGGGGTGGGCAATCAGCCCCAGCATTTT.